The 3 T cell receptor beta chains reported below all come from one sample, sequenced in a study of CD8+CD57+ T cells in acquired aplastic anemia. Genomic DNA acted as the template from which TCR beta VDJ combination and CDR3 sequence profiling were carried out. TCRdb re-called the reads through MiXCR, storing one row per CDR3 protein. The table lists about 40,000 distinct CDR3 sequences, 63% of them singletons. Patients included in sequencing had previously demonstrated CD8+CD57+ cell expansion by flow cytometry. The source material was sorted CD4+, CD8+, or CD8+CD57+ T cells (not recorded which) from PBMCs. Receptors were obtained from a human donor with aplastic anemia.

This chain links TRBV25-1 with TRBJ2-7; D unresolved. Germline assignment: CDR1 MGHDK and CDR2 SYGVNS. The CDR3 consists of 13 residues. Between the trimmed V and J ends, which lost 1 base and 4 bases, there was a span of 8 bases. The CDR3 loop reads CASSELEIYEQYF. The CDR3 DNA reads TGTGCCAGCAGTGAATTGGAGATATACGAGCAGTACTTC.

In its sample, this clonotype was seen many times. The chain combines TRBV19 with TRBJ2-3, with 9 bases lining up with TRBD2. The V gene's germline CDR1 is LNHDA and CDR2 SQIVND (reference sequence). With V trimmed by 5 bases and J by 1 base, 16 bases remained unmatched. This CDR3 contains 19 residues. In DNA, the CDR3 is TGTGCCAGTAGTCCCAGCTGGGCTAGCGGGGAATTGGGCACAGATACGCAGTATTTT. Protein product: CASSPSWASGELGTDTQYF.

This clonotype was detected only a few times. The chain couples TRBV30 to TRBJ2-7; 8 positions match TRBD1. The germline V gene has CDR1 GTSNPN and CDR2 SVGIG (reference sequence). This CDR3 has 13 residues. Trimming removed 2 bases from V and 4 bases from J; junction bases left unmatched: 4. CDR3 protein: CAWSFTGGYEQYF. The CDR3 region has the DNA TGTGCCTGGAGTTTCACAGGGGGGTACGAGCAGTACTTC.